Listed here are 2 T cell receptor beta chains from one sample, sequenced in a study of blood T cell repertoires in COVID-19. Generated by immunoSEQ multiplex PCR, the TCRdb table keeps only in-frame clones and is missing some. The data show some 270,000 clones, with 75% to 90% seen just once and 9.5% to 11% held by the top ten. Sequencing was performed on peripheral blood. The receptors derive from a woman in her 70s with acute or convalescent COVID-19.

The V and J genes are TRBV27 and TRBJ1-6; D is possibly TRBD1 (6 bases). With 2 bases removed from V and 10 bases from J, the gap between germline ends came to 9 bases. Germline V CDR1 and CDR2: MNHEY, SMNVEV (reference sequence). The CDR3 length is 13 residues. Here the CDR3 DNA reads TGTGCCAGCAGTTTAGCCAGGGGCTCACCCCTCCACTTT. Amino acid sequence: CASSLARGSPLHF.

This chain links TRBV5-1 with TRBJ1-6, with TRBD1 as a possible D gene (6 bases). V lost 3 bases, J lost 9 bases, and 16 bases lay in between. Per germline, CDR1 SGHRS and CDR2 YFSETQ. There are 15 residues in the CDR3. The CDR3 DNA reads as TGCGCCAGCAGCTCCGAGGGGGGGGCCGGTTCACCCCTCCACTTT. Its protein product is CASSSEGGAGSPLHF.